The entry below gives a single T cell receptor beta chain sequence along with its context. Peripheral blood from each donor was collected in a volume of 9.5 to 10 milliliters. Sample-barcoded 5' priming and a J-beta primer mix drove a second PCR of roughly 6 to 12 cycles. Each CDR3 protein gets one entry after TCRdb re-called the 5' RACE reads with MiXCR. The table records 700,000 or so distinct CDR3 sequences, around 41% of them present only once. The sample belongs to a study of blood T cells in healthy people across ages. With 0 bases removed from V and 2 bases from J, the gap between germline ends came to 15 bases. Germline values: CDR1 SGHDN, CDR2 FVKESK. The CDR3 is 17 residues long.

This chain joins TRBV14 and TRBJ2-3, with unresolved D. This TCR derives from a man of 80 years or more in good health. The specimen sequenced was blood. The CDR3 reads CASSQDLRAVYTDTQYF. CDR3 nucleotides: TGTGCCAGCAGCCAAGACCTCCGGGCGGTATACACAGATACGCAGTATTTT.